A selection of T cell receptor beta chains follows, all from one sample in a study of response to subunit inactivated influenza vaccine. Using its own MiXCR run on the RT-PCR reads, TCRdb lists one record per CDR3 protein. The top ten clones hold roughly 11% of a sample with hundreds of thousands of distinct CDR3 sequences, approximately 14% of them seen once. Sequenced material: PBMCs from blood, taken approximately 13 days after vaccination. Source of these receptors: a man aged 45-60 years who received an inactivated influenza vaccine. Each CDR3 is given with its conserved first and last residue. The D gene is left open where the match is weak. Not all rows give a size; the values are once, few, many and, for expanded clones, a class.

J gene,D gene,clone size,V gene,CDR3 protein,CDR3 DNA
TRBJ2-7,NA,many,TRBV20-1,CSARDGRPYEQYF,TGCAGTGCTAGAGATGGACGTCCCTACGAGCAGTACTTC
TRBJ2-6,TRBD1,many,TRBV5-1,CASSPGQGAGANVLTF,TGCGCCAGCAGCCCGGGACAGGGAGCAGGGGCCAACGTCCTGACTTTC
TRBJ2-7,TRBD2,few,TRBV7-2,CASSLAGGLADTYEQYF,TGTGCCAGCAGCTTAGCGGGGGGACTAGCGGACACCTACGAGCAGTACTTC
TRBJ2-5,NA,few,TRBV7-2,CASSPQGFGETQYF,TGTGCCAGCAGCCCACAGGGTTTTGGCGAGACCCAGTACTTC
TRBJ2-5,TRBD1,few,TRBV7-6,CASSLGAGGEETQYF,TGTGCCAGCAGCTTAGGTGCAGGGGGCGAAGAGACCCAGTACTTC
TRBJ2-5,NA,few,TRBV28,CASLPDRKETQYF,TGTGCCAGCCTACCTGACAGAAAAGAGACCCAGTACTTC
TRBJ2-1,NA,NA,TRBV4-2,CASQPMRSSYNEQFF,TGTGCCAGCCAACCGATGCGGAGCTCCTACAATGAGCAGTTCTTC
TRBJ1-2,NA,NA,TRBV19,CASSGTVGGYTF,TGTGCCAGTAGTGGGACCGTGGGGGGCTACACCTTC
TRBJ2-3,TRBD2,many,TRBV18,CASSPPGLASNGHTQYF,TGTGCCAGCTCACCCCCGGGACTAGCGTCAAACGGGCATACGCAGTATTTT
TRBJ2-5,NA,few,TRBV5-1,CASSLGGRVEETQYF,TGCGCCAGCAGCTTGGGCGGCAGGGTGGAAGAGACCCAGTACTTC
TRBJ2-1,NA,NA,TRBV14,CASSQRLIYNEQFF,TGTGCCAGCAGCCAACGGCTAATCTACAATGAGCAGTTCTTC
TRBJ1-5,NA,NA,TRBV6-1,CASSEGVDWSKPQHF,TGTGCCAGCAGTGAAGGGGTTGACTGGTCAAAGCCCCAGCATTTT
TRBJ1-4,TRBD1,NA,TRBV7-2,CASSQGGEPNEKLFF,TGTGCCAGCAGCCAGGGGGGGGAGCCGAATGAAAAACTGTTTTTT
TRBJ1-2,NA,NA,TRBV20-1,CSARDRSRGTLGGYTF,TGCAGTGCTAGAGATCGATCGAGGGGGACGCTGGGTGGCTACACCTTC